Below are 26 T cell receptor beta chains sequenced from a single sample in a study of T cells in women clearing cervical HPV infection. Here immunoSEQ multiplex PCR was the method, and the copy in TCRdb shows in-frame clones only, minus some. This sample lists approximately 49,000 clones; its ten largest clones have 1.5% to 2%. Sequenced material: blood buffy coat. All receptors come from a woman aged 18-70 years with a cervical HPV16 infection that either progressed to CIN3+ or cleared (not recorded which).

Here the CDR3 reads CASSSTGYNSPLHF. The CDR3 bases that were read are TGTGCCAGCAGCTCCACAGGGTATAATTCACCC. The chain recombines TRBV7-2 with TRBJ1-6; perhaps TRBD1 as D (6 bases). The CDR3 extends 3 residues past the end of the read, so its final part is completed from the germline J gene. This CDR3 has 14 residues. Germline V CDR1 and CDR2: SGHTA, FQGNSA. V lost 4 bases and J lost 4, with 8 bases in between.

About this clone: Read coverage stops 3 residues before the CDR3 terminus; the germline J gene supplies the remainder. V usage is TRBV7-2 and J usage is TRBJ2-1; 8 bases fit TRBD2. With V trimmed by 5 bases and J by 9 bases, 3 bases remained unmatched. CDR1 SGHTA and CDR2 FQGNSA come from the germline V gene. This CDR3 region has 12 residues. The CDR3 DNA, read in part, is TGTGCCAGCAGCCGTCGGGGGGGTGAG. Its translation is CASSRRGGE. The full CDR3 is CASSRRGGEQFF.

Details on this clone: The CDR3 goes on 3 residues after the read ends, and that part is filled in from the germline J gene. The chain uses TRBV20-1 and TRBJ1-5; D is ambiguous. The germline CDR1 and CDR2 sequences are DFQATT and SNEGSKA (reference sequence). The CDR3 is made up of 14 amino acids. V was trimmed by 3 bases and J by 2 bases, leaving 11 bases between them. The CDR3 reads CSASSHFGNQPQHF. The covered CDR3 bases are TGCAGTGCTAGTTCGCACTTCGGCAATCAGCCC.

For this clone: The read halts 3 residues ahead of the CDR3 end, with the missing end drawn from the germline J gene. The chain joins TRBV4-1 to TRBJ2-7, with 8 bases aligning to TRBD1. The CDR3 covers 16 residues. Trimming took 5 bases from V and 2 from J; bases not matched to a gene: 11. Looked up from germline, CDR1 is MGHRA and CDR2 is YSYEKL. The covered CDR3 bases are TGCGCCAGCAGCTTAATATTAGGACAGGGCACCTACGAG. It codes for CASSLILGQGTYE. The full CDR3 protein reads CASSLILGQGTYEQYF.

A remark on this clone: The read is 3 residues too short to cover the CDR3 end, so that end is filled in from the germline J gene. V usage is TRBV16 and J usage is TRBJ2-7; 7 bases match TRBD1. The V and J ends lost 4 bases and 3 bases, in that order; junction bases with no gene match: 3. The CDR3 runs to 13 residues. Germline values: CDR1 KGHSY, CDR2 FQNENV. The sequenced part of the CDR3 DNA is TGTGCCAGCAGCCCCTACAGGGGCTACGAG. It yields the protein CASSPYRGYE. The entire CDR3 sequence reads CASSPYRGYEQYF.

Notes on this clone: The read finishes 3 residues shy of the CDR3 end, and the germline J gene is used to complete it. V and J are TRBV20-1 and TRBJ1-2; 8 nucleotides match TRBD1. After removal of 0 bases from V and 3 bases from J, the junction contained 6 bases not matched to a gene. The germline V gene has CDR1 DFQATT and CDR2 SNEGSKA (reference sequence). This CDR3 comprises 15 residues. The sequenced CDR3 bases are TGCAGTGCTAGAGATGACAGGGGATGGCACTATGGC. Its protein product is CSARDDRGWHYG. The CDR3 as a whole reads CSARDDRGWHYGYTF.

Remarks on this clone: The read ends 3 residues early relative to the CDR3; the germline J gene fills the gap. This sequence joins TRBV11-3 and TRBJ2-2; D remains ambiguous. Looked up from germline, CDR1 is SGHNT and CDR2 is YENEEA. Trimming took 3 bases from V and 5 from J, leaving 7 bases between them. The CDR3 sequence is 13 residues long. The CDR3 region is CASSLRLTGELFF. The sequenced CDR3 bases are TGTGCCAGCAGCTTGCGACTTACCGGGGAG.

The CDR3 region is CASSYGGTSITDTQYF. The sequenced CDR3 bases are TGTGCCAGCAGTTACGGGGGGACTAGCATCACAGATACG. The chain links TRBV6-2 or TRBV6-3 to TRBJ2-3, with TRBD2 identical over 9 bases. Read data end 3 residues before the CDR3 end; the end is taken from the germline J gene. The V gene's germline CDR1 is MNHEY and CDR2 SVGEGT. The V segment lost 2 bases and the J segment 2 bases; nucleotides outside the gene matches: 5. The CDR3 sequence is 16 residues long.

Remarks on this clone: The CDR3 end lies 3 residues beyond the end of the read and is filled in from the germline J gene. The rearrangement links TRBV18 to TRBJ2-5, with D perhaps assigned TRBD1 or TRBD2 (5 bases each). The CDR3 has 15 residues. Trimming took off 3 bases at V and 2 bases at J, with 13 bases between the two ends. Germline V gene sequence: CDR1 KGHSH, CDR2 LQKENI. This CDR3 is CASSPQRGLQETQYF. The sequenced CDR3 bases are TGTGCCAGCTCACCTCAGAGGGGTTTACAAGAGACC.

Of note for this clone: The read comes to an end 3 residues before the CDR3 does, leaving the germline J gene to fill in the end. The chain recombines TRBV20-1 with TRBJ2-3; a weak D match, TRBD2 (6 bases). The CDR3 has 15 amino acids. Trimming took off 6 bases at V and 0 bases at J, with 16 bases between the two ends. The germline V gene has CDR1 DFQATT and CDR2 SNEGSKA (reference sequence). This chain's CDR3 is CSAQLRRGSTDTQYF. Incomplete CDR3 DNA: TGCAGTGCCCAACTGCGGAGGGGAAGCACAGATACG.

CDR3 amino acids: CASSPTGGWETQYF. The CDR3 bases that were read are TGTGCCAGCAGCCCGACAGGGGGCTGGGAGACC. The chain couples TRBV7-9 to TRBJ2-5, with 10 bases lining up with TRBD1. The read gets to within 3 residues of the CDR3 end, and the germline J gene fills in the rest. Germline V gene data show CDR1 as SEHNR and CDR2 as FQNEAQ (reference sequence). The ends lost 5 bases at V and 5 bases at J; junction bases unmatched: 5. This CDR3 contains 14 residues.

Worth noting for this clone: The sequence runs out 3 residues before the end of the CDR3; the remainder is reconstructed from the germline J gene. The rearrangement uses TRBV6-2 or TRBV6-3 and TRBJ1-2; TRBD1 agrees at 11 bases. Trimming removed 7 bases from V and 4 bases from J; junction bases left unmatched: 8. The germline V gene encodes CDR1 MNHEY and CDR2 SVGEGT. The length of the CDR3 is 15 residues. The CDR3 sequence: CASTQTGTGGYGYTF. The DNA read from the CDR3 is TGTGCCAGCACCCAGACCGGGACAGGGGGCTATGGC.

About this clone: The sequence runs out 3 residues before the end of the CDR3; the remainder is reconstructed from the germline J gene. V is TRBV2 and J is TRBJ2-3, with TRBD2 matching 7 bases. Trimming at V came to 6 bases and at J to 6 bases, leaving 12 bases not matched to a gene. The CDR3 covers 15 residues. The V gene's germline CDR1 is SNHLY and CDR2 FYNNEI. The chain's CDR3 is CASRRVSSGTDTQYF. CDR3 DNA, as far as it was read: TGTGCCAGCAGGCGCGTCTCAAGCGGGACGGATACG.

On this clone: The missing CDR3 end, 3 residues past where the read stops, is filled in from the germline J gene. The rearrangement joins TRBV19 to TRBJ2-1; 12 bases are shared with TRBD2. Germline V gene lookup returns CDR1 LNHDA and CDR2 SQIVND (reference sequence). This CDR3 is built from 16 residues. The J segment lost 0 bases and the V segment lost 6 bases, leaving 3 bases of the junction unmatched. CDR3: CASRPTSGSSYNEQFF. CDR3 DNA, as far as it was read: TGTGCCAGTAGACCGACTAGCGGGAGCTCCTACAATGAG.

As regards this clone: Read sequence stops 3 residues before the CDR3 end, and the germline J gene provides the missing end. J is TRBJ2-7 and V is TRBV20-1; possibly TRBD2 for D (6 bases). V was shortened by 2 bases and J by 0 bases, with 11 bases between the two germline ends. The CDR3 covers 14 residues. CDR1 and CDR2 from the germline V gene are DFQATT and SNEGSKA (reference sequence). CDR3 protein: CSARTGTHSYEQYF. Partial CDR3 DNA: TGCAGTGCTAGAACCGGGACTCACTCCTACGAG.

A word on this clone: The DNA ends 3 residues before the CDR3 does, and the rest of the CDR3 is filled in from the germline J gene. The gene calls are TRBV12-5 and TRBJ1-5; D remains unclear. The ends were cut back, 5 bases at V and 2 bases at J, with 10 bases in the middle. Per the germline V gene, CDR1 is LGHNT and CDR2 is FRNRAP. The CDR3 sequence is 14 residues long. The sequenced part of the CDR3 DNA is TGTGCTAGTGGTCTTGGACTTGGCAATCAGCCC. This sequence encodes CASGLGLGNQP. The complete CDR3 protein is CASGLGLGNQPQHF.

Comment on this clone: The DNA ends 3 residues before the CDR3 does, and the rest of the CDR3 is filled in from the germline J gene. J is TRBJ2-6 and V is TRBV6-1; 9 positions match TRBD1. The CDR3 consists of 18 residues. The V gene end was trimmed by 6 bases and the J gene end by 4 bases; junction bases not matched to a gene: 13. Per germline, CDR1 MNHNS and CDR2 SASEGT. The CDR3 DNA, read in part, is TGTGCCAGCAGCGAACGGGGGACAGGGTCGCCCGGGGCCAACGTC. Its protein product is CASSERGTGSPGANV. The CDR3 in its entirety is CASSERGTGSPGANVLTF.

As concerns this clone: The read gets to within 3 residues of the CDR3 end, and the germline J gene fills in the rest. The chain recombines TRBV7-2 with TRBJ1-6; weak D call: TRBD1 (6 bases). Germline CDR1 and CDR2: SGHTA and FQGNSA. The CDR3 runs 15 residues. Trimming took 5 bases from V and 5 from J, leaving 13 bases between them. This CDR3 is CASSGGSGDNSPLHF. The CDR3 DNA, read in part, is TGTGCCAGCAGCGGCGGGTCAGGGGATAATTCACCC.

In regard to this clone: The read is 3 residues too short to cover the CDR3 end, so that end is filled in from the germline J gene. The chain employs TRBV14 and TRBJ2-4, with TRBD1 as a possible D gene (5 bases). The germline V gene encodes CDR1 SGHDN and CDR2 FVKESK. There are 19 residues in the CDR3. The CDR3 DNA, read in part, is TGTGCCAGCAGCTTAATTTCCGAGAGTAATGTCGGAGAGAAGGGGATT. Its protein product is CASSLISESNVGEKGI. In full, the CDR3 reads CASSLISESNVGEKGIQYF.

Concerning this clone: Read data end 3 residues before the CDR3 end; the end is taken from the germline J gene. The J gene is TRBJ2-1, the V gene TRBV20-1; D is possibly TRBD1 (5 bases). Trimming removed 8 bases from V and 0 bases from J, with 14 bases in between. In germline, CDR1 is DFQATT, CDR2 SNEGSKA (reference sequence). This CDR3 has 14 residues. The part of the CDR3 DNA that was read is TGCAGTCAGGGCCCAGCGACCTCCTACAATGAG. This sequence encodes CSQGPATSYNE. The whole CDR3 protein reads CSQGPATSYNEQFF.

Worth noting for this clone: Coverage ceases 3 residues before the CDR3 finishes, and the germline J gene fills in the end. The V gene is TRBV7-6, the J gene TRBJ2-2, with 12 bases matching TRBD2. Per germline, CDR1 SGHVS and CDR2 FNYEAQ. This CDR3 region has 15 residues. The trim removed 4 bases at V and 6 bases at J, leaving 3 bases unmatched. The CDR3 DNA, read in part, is TGTGCCAGCAGCTCACTAGCGGGAGGCGCCGGGGAG. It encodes CASSSLAGGAGE. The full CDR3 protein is CASSSLAGGAGELFF.

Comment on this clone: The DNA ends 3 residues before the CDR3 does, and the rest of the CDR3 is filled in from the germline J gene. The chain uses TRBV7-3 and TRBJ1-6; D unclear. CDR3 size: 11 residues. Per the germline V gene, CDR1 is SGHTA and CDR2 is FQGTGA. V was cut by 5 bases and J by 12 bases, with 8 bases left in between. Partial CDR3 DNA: TGTGCCAGCAGCCACGGTGGACCC. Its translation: CASSHGGP. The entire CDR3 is CASSHGGPLHF. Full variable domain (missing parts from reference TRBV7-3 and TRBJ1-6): GAGVSQTPSNKVTEKGKYVELRCDPISGHTALYWYRQSLGQGPEFLIYFQGTGAADDSGLPNDRFFAVRPEGSVSTLKIQRTERGDSAVYLCASSHGGPLHFGNGTRLTVT.

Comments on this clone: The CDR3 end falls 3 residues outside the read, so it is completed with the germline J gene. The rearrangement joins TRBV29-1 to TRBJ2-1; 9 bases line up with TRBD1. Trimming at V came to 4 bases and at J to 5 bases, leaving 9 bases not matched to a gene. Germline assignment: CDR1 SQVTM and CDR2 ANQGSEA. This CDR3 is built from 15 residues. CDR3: CSVGLGTGLNNEQFF. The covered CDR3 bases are TGCAGCGTTGGTCTTGGGACAGGGCTTAACAATGAG.

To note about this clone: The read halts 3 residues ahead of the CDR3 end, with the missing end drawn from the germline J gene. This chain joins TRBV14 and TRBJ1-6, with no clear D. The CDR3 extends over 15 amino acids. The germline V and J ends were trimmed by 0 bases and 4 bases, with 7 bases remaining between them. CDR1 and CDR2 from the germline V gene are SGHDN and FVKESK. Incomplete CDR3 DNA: TGTGCCAGCAGCCAAGATTTAGGGTATAATTCACCC. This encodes CASSQDLGYNSP. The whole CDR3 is CASSQDLGYNSPLHF. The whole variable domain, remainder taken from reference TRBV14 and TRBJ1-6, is EAGVTQFPSHSVIEKGQTVTLRCDPISGHDNLYWYRRVMGKEIKFLLHFVKESKQDESGMPNNRFLAERTGGTYSTLKVQPAELEDSGVYFCASSQDLGYNSPLHFGNGTRLTVT.

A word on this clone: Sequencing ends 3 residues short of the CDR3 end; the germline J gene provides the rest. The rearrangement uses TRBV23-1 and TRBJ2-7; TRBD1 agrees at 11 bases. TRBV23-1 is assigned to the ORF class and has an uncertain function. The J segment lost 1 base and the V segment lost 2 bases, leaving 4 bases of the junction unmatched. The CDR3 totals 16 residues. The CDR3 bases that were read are TGCGCCAGCAGTCAAAACAGGGACAGGGGGTCCTACGAG. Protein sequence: CASSQNRDRGSYE. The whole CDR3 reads CASSQNRDRGSYEQYF.

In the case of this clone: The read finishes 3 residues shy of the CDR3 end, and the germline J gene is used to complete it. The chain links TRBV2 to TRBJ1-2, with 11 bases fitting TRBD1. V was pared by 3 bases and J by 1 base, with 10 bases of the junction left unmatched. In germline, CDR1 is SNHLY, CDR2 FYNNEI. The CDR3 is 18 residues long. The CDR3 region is CASSDTRTGGGNNYGYTF. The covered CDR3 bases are TGTGCCAGCAGTGATACTAGGACAGGGGGCGGGAATAACTATGGC.